One sample yielded the 2 T cell receptor beta chains listed below, sequenced in a study of neoadjuvant nivolumab and ipilimumab in lung cancer. Measured with immunoSEQ multiplex PCR; TCRdb has only the in-frame clones, and not every one. Of around 21,000 clones listed, around 82% are singletons. The sample was peripheral blood, taken before neoadjuvant nivolumab, alone or with ipilimumab. These receptors were taken from an adult with non-small cell lung cancer.

The chain links TRBV27 to TRBJ1-2; 7 bases fit TRBD1. There are 17 residues in the CDR3. J was trimmed by 0 bases and V by 0 bases; bases with no gene match: 7. The germline CDR1 and CDR2 sequences are MNHEY and SMNVEV (reference sequence). CDR3 protein: CASSLSTGNLANYGYTF. The CDR3 nucleotides are TGTGCCAGCAGTTTATCGACAGGGAATCTTGCTAACTATGGCTACACCTTC.

The V gene is TRBV5-4, the J gene TRBJ1-5; 7 bases align to TRBD1. The CDR3 sequence is 15 residues long. V lost 0 bases, J lost 3 bases, and 3 bases stayed unmatched. The germline CDR1 and CDR2 sequences are SGHNT and YYREEE (reference sequence). In DNA, the CDR3 is TGTGCCAGCAGCTTGGGTGGGACAGCCAATCAGCCCCAGCATTTT. It is translated as CASSLGGTANQPQHF.